The 14 T cell receptor beta chains given below trace back to one sample, sequenced in a study of early T cells in non-severe SARS-CoV-2 infection. TCRdb recomputed calls from the 5' RACE reads with MiXCR, one row per CDR3 protein. There are 35,000 to 40,000 distinct CDR3 sequences in the sample; 4.5% to 7% occur only once, and under 30% lies in the top ten. What was sequenced was whole blood. Receptor source: an adult who was a healthcare worker with PCR-confirmed SARS-CoV-2 infection or an uninfected control (not recorded which).

This clonotype was picked up a small number of times. The gene calls are TRBV7-9 and TRBJ1-2; TRBD1 agrees at 7 bases. The junction had 2 bases not matched to a gene; V was cut back by 1 base and J by 3 bases. The CDR3 loop spans 14 amino acids. Germline-derived CDR1 and CDR2 are SEHNR and FQNEAQ (reference sequence). CDR3 sequence (DNA): TGTGCCAGCAGCTTAGTAGGGACAGACTATGGCTACACCTTC. Protein: CASSLVGTDYGYTF.

This clonotype has ten or more counts. V usage is TRBV21-1 and J usage is TRBJ2-2. TRBV21-1 is assigned pseudogene status. This CDR3 region has 12 residues. The CDR3 loop is CASLQHTGELFF. The CDR3 DNA reads TGTGCCAGCTTACAGCACACCGGGGAGCTGTTTTTT.

The CDR3 reads CASSLGRYEQYF. The CDR3 DNA reads as TGTGCCAGCAGCTTAGGACGCTACGAGCAGTACTTC. This chain uses TRBV11-2 with TRBJ2-7; D is uncertain. Trimming shortened V by 1 base and J by 3 bases, and 4 bases separated the two germline ends. From germline, CDR1 is SGHAT and CDR2 FQNNGV. The CDR3 consists of 12 residues. Full variable domain (outside the CDR3, taken from reference TRBV11-2 and TRBJ2-7): EAGVAQSPRYKIIEKRQSVAFWCNPISGHATLYWYQQILGQGPKLLIQFQNNGVVDDSQLPKDRFSAERLKGVDSTLKIQPAKLEDSAVYLCASSLGRYEQYFGPGTRLTVT.

This clonotype has a count of ten or more. CDR3 coding DNA: TGTGCCACCAGTGATACCGCAGGGGTCGGCTACAATGAGCAGTTCTTC. It codes for CATSDTAGVGYNEQFF. This chain links TRBV24-1 with TRBJ2-1; tentatively, D is TRBD1 (6 bases). Trimming cost V 3 bases and J 3 bases, with 14 bases left between them. CDR1 KGHDR and CDR2 SFDVKD come from the germline V gene. The CDR3 loop spans 16 amino acids.

This clonotype was found many times. The chain has TRBV20-1 and TRBJ2-1; D gene unclear. The CDR3 is 15 residues long. Trimming stripped 0 bases from V and 2 bases from J, with 11 bases between. The germline V gene encodes CDR1 DFQATT and CDR2 SNEGSKA (reference sequence). CDR3 protein: CSARDPGGTYNEQFF. CDR3 sequence (DNA): TGCAGTGCTAGAGATCCGGGCGGAACCTACAATGAGCAGTTCTTC.

The chain combines TRBV11-2 with TRBJ2-1, with D tentatively TRBD2 (5 bases). The ends were cut back, 2 bases at V and 7 bases at J, with 9 bases in the middle. The CDR3 contains 13 residues. Germline V CDR1 and CDR2: SGHAT, FQNNGV. For the CDR3, the DNA is TGTGCCAGCAGCTTACTAGCCCGGAATGAGCAGTTCTTC. Its translation is CASSLLARNEQFF.

This clonotype was counted many times. V usage is TRBV11-2 and J usage is TRBJ2-1; D is ambiguous. The CDR3 spans 13 residues. V was clipped by 1 base and J by 8 bases, with 9 bases between them. Per the germline V gene, CDR1 is SGHAT and CDR2 is FQNNGV. CDR3 residues: CASSLGIGYEQFF. CDR3 sequence (DNA): TGTGCCAGCAGCTTAGGAATCGGATATGAGCAGTTCTTC.

In this sample, this clonotype turned up many times. CDR3 in amino acids: CASTPGTSGTDTQYF. The CDR3 DNA reads as TGTGCCAGCACCCCCGGGACTAGCGGCACAGATACGCAGTATTTT. The chain couples TRBV21-1 to TRBJ2-3; the table's D gene call, TRBD2, was not cross checked with the DNA. TRBV21-1 constitutes a pseudogene. There are 15 residues in the CDR3.

This clonotype was observed a few times. The genes are TRBV7-2 and TRBJ2-1, with D hard to call. V lost 3 bases and J 3 bases, leaving 12 bases between the germline ends. The CDR3 has 15 residues. Germline lookup yields CDR1 SGHTA and CDR2 FQGNSA. Here the CDR3 DNA reads TGTGCCAGCAGCTTCGACTGGGCGTTCTACAATGAGCAGTTCTTC. Translating gives CASSFDWAFYNEQFF.

This clonotype was counted many times. This chain links TRBV11-2 with TRBJ2-1, with 8 bases identical to TRBD1. In germline, CDR1 is SGHAT, CDR2 FQNNGV. CDR3 length: 14 residues. V shed 2 bases, J shed 7 bases, and the junction held 4 bases outside the gene matches. The chain's CDR3 is CASSLQGAGNEQFF. CDR3 in DNA: TGTGCCAGCAGCTTACAGGGGGCGGGTAATGAGCAGTTCTTC.

A note on this clonotype: Given a much more abundant clone one base away, this may be a read error. The chain has TRBV20-1 and TRBJ1-5; a possible D gene is TRBD1 (5 bases). The CDR3 has 14 amino acids. Germline V gene data show CDR1 as DFQATT and CDR2 as SNEGSKA (reference sequence). CDR3 residues: CCAVPLGGNQPQHF. CDR3 in DNA: TGCTGTGCTGTCCCGTTGGGGGGAAATCAGCCCCAGCATTTT.

This clonotype has ten or more counts. J is TRBJ1-5 and V is TRBV6-1, with 8 bases identical to TRBD1. V gave up 5 bases and J gave up 1 base; unmatched junction bases: 7. Germline assignment: CDR1 MNHNS and CDR2 SASEGT. The CDR3 consists of 16 residues. The CDR3 is CASSRGTGGSNQPQHF. CDR3 nucleotide sequence: TGTGCCAGCAGTAGAGGTACAGGGGGAAGCAATCAGCCCCAGCATTTT.

This clonotype was seen ten or more times. V and J are TRBV11-3 and TRBJ1-1; 7 nucleotides align to TRBD1. Trimming removed 1 base from V and 4 bases from J; junction bases left unmatched: 12. From germline, CDR1 is SGHNT and CDR2 YENEEA. The CDR3 runs 17 residues. The CDR3 region has the DNA TGTGCCAGCAGCTTAGCGAGGGACAGCCCTTATGGCACTGAAGCTTTCTTT. Protein: CASSLARDSPYGTEAFF.

This clonotype has at least ten counts. The chain carries TRBV20-1 and TRBJ1-2, with 8 positions matching TRBD1. The length of the CDR3 is 15 residues. Trimming took 6 bases from V and 6 from J; bases not matched to a gene: 15. Germline loops: CDR1 DFQATT, CDR2 SNEGSKA (reference sequence). DNA of the CDR3: TGCAGTGCAAGCGCCACAGGGGGAGCGGTCGATGGCTACACCTTC. Residues: CSASATGGAVDGYTF.